The source of this T cell receptor beta chain is a study of PD-1 blockade in classical Hodgkin lymphoma. Findings and caveats of the study: Exclusion covered patients beginning nivolumab under 1 year post-ASCT. Complete responders started with a diversity level that resembled newly diagnosed patients at baseline.

TCRdb's copy holds only in-frame clones and misses some; the assay was immunoSEQ multiplex PCR. The profile shows approximately 65,000 clones, 90% to 95% of them singletons. Looked up from germline, CDR1 is SGHDT and CDR2 is YYEEEE. Trimming left V 4 bases short and J 0 bases short, with 2 bases between. The CDR3 extends over 13 amino acids. Turning to this clone: Its antigen is undetermined.

Regarding time point: cycle 4 day 1 (C4D1), after less than seven weeks of nivolumab. Relapse after autologous stem cell transplantation occurred in every patient, and brentuximab vedotin exposure varied. This clonotype was sampled from a human donor with classical Hodgkin lymphoma. This chain uses TRBV5-6 with TRBJ2-6; D unclear. The sample here was peripheral blood mononuclear cells (PBMCs), taken before the fourth cycle of nivolumab. CDR3 sequence reads: CASSISGANVLTF. CDR3 DNA sequence: TGTGCCAGCAGCATCTCTGGGGCCAACGTCCTGACTTTC.